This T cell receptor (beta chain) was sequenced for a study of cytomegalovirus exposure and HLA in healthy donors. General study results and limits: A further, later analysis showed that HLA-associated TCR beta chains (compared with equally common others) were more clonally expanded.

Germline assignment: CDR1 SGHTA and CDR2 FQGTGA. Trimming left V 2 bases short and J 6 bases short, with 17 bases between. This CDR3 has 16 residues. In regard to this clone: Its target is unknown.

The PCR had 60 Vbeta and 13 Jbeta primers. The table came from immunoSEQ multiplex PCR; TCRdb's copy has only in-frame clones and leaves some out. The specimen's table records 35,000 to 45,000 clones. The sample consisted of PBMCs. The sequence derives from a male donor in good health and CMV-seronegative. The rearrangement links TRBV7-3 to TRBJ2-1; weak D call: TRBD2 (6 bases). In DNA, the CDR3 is TGTGCCAGCAGCTTATCCCGACTAGGGGTGTCCAATGAGCAGTTCTTC. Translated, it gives CASSLSRLGVSNEQFF.